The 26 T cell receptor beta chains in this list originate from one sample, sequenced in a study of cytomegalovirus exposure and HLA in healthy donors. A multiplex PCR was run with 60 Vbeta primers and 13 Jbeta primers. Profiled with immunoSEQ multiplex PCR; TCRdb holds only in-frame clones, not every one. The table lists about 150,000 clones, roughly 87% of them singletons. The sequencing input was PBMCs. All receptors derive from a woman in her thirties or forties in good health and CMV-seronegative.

The CDR3 nucleotides read TGTGCCAGCAAGCGGCAGGGGGACGTGGATACGCAGTATTTT. Protein: CASKRQGDVDTQYF. The rearrangement joins TRBV28 to TRBJ2-3; 7 bases line up with TRBD1. The CDR3 has 14 amino acids. CDR1 is MDHEN, CDR2 SYDVKM, per germline. With 7 bases clipped from V and 6 bases from J, the junction kept 10 bases outside the gene matches.

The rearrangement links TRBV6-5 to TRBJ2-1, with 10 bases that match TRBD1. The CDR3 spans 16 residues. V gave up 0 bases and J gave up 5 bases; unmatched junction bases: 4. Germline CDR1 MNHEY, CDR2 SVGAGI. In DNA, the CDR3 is TGTGCCAGCAGTTACTCAACCGGGACAGGGGACAATGAGCAGTTCTTC. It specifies CASSYSTGTGDNEQFF.

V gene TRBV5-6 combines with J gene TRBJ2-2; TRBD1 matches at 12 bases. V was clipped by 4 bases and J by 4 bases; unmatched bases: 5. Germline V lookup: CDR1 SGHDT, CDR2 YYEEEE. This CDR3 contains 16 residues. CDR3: CASSLGTGGSTGELFF. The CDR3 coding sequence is TGTGCCAGCAGCCTTGGGACAGGGGGCAGCACCGGGGAGCTGTTTTTT.

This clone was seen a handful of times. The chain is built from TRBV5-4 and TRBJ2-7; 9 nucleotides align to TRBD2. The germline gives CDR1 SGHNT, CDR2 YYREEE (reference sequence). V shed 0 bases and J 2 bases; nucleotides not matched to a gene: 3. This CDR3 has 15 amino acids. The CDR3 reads CASSLGAGGPYEQYF. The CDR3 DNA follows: TGTGCCAGCAGCTTGGGGGCGGGAGGGCCCTACGAGCAGTACTTC.

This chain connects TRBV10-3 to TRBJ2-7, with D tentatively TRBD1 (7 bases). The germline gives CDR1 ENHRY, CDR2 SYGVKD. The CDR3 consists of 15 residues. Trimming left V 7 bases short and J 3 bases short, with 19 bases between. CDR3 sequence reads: CAIMGGTGVIYEQYF. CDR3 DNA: TGTGCCATCATGGGGGGAACAGGGGTCATCTACGAGCAGTACTTC.

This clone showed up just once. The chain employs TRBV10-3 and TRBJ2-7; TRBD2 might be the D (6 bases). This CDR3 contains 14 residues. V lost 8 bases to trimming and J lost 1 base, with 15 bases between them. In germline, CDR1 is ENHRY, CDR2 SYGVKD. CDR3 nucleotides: TGTGCCATCTTTCCCCGGGAGTGGTCCTACGAGCAGTACTTC. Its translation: CAIFPREWSYEQYF.

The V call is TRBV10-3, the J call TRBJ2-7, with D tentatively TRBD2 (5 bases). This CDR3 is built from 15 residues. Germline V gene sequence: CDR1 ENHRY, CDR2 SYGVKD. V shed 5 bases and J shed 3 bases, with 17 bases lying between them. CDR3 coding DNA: TGTGCCATCAGTACGGAGGCCAACCCTGGCTACGAGCAGTACTTC. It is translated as CAISTEANPGYEQYF.

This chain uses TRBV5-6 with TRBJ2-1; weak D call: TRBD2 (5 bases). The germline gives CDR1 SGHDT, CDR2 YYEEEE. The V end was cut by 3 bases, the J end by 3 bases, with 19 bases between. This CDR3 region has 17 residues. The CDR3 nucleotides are TGTGCCAGCAGCTGGAGGACTCAGACAAGCAACTACAATGAGCAGTTCTTC. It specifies CASSWRTQTSNYNEQFF.

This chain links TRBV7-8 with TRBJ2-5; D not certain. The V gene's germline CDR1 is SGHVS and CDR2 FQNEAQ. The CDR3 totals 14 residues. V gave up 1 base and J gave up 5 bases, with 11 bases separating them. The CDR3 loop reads CASSLGVVLETQYF. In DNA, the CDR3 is TGTGCCAGCAGCTTAGGAGTGGTTTTGGAGACCCAGTACTTC.

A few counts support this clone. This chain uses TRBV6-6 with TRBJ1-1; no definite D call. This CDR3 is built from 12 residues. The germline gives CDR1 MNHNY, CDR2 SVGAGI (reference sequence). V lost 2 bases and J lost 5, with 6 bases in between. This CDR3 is CASSYQVTEAFF. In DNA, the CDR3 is TGTGCCAGCAGTTACCAGGTGACTGAAGCTTTCTTT.

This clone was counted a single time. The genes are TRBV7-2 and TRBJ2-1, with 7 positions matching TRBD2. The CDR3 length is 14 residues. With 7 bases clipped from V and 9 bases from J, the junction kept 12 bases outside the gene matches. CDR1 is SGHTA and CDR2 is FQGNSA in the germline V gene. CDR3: CASTFWGGFGEQFF. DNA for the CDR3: TGTGCCAGCACCTTCTGGGGAGGGTTCGGTGAGCAGTTCTTC.

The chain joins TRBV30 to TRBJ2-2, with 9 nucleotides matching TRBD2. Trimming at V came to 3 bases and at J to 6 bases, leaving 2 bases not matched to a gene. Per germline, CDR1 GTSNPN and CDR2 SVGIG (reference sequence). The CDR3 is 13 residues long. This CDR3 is CAWRGTSSGELFF. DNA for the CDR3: TGTGCCTGGAGGGGGACTAGCTCCGGGGAGCTGTTTTTT.

CDR3 coding DNA: TGTGCCAGCAGTTCCGGGACAGGGGTGTACAATGAGCAGTTCTTC. It specifies CASSSGTGVYNEQFF. The chain has TRBV6-5 and TRBJ2-1; TRBD1 matches 10 bases. Germline CDR1 and CDR2: MNHEY and SVGAGI. The CDR3 covers 15 residues. With 4 bases clipped from V and 4 bases from J, the junction kept 4 bases outside the gene matches.

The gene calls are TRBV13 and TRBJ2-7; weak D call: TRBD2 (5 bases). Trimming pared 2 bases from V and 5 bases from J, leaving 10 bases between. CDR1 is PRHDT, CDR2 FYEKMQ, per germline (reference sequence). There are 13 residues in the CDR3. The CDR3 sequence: CASSLMRENEQYF. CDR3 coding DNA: TGTGCCAGCAGCTTAATGAGGGAGAACGAGCAGTACTTC.

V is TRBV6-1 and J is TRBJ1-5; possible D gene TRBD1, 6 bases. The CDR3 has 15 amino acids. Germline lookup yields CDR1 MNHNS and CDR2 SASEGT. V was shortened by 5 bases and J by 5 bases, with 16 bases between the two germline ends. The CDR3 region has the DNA TGTGCCAGCAGTCGAGGCATAGGGGGGGATCAGCCCCAGCATTTT. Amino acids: CASSRGIGGDQPQHF.

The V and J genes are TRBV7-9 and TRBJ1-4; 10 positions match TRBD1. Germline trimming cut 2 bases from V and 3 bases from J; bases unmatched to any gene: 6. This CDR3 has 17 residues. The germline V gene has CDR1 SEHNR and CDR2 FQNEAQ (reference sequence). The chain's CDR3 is CASSLRRDRGPNEKLFF. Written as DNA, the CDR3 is TGTGCCAGCAGCTTACGCCGGGACAGGGGTCCTAATGAAAAACTGTTTTTT. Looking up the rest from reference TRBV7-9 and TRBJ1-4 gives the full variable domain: DTGVSQNPRHKITKRGQNVTFRCDPISEHNRLYWYRQTLGQGPEFLTYFQNEAQLEKSRLLSDRFSAERPKGSFSTLEIQRTEQGDSAMYLCASSLRRDRGPNEKLFFGSGTQLSVL.

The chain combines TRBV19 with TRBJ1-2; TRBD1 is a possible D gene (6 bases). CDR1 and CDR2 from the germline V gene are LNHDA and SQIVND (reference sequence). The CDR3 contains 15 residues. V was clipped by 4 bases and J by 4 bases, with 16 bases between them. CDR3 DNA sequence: TGTGCCAGTAGTAATTGGGAGGGGGGCTTCTATGGCTACACCTTC. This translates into CASSNWEGGFYGYTF.

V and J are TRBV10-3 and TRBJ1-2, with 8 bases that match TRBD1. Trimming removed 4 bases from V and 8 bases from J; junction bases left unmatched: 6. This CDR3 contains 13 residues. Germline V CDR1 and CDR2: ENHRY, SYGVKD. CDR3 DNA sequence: TGTGCCATCAGTGGAGGACAGGGCCAGGGCTACACCTTC. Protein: CAISGGQGQGYTF.

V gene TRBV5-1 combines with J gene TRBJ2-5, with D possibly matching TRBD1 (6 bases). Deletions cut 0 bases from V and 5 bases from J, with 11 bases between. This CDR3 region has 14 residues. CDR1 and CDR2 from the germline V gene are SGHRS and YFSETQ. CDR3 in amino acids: CASSLGLRGETQYF. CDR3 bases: TGCGCCAGCAGCTTGGGTCTTAGGGGGGAGACCCAGTACTTC.

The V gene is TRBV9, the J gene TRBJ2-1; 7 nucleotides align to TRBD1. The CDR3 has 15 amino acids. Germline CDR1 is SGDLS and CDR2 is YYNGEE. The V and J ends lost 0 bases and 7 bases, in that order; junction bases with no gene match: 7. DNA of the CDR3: TGTGCCAGCAGCGTAGCTGCAGGGGGTAGAAATGAGCAGTTCTTC. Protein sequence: CASSVAAGGRNEQFF.

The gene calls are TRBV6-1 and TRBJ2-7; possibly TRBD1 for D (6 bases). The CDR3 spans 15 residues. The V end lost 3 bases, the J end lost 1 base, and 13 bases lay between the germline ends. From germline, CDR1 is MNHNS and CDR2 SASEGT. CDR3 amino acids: CASSEGPGQSYEQYF. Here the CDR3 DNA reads TGTGCCAGCAGTGAGGGACCTGGACAGTCCTACGAGCAGTACTTC.

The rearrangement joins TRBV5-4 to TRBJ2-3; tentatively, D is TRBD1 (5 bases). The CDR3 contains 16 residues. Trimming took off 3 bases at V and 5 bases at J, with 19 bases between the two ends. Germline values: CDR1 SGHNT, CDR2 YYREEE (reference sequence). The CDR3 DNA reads TGTGCCAGCAGCTGGCGAGAAGGGCAGGGAATAGATACGCAGTATTTT. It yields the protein CASSWREGQGIDTQYF.

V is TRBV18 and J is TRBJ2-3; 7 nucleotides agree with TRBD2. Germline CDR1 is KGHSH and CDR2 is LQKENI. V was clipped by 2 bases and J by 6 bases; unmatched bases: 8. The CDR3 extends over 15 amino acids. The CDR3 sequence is CASSPGETGRDTQYF. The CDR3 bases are TGTGCCAGCTCACCAGGCGAAACCGGGAGGGATACGCAGTATTTT.

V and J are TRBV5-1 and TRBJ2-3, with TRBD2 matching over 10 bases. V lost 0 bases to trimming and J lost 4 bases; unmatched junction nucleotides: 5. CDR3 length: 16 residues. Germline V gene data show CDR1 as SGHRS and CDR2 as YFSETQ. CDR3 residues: CASSLGTSGSSDTQYF. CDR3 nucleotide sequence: TGCGCCAGCAGCTTGGGGACTAGCGGCAGCTCAGATACGCAGTATTTT.

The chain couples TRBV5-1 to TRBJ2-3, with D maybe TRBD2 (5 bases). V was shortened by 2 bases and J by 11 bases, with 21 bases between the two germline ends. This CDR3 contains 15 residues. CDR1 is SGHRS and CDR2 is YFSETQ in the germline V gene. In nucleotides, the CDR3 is TGCGCCAGCAGCTTACCGGAAGACTCAAACGGGAAGCAGTATTTT. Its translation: CASSLPEDSNGKQYF. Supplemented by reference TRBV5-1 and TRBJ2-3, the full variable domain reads KAGVTQTPRYLIKTRGQQVTLSCSPISGHRSVSWYQQTPGQGLQFLFEYFSETQRNKGNFPGRFSGRQFSNSRSEMNVSTLELGDSALYLCASSLPEDSNGKQYFGPGTRLTVL.

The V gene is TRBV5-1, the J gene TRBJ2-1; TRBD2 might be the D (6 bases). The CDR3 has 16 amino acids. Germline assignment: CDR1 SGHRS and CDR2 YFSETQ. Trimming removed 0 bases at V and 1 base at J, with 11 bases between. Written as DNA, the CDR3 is TGCGCCAGCAGCTTGGGACTAGGGGATTCCTACAATGAGCAGTTCTTC. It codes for CASSLGLGDSYNEQFF.